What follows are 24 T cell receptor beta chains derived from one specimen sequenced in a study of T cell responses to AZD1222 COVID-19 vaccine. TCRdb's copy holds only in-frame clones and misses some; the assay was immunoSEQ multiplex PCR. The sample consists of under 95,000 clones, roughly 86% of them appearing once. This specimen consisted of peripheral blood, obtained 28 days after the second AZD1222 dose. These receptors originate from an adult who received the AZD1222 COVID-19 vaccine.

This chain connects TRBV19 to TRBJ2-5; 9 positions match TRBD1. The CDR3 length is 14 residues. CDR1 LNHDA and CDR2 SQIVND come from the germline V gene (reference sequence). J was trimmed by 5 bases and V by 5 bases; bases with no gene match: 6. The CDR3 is CASSPGQGWETQYF. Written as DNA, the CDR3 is TGTGCCAGTAGTCCGGGACAGGGATGGGAGACCCAGTACTTC.

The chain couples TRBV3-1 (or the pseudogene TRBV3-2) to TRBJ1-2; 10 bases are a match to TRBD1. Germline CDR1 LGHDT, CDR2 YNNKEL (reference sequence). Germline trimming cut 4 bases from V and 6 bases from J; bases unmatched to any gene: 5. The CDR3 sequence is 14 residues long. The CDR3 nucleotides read TGTGCCAGCAGCCGACAGGGGGCAGTTGATGGCTACACCTTC. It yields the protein CASSRQGAVDGYTF.

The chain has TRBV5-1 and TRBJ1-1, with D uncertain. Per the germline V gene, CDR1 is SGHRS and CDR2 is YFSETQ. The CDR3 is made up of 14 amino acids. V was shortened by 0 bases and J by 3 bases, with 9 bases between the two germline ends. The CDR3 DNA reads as TGCGCCAGCAGCTTGGGCCCAGACTACACTGAAGCTTTCTTT. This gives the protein CASSLGPDYTEAFF. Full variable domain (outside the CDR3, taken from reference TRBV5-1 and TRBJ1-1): KAGVTQTPRYLIKTRGQQVTLSCSPISGHRSVSWYQQTPGQGLQFLFEYFSETQRNKGNFPGRFSGRQFSNSRSEMNVSTLELGDSALYLCASSLGPDYTEAFFGQGTRLTVV.

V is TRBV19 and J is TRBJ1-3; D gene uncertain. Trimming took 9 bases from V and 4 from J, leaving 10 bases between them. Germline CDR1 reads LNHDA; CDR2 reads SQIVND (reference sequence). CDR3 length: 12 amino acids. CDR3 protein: CASYDGGNTIYF. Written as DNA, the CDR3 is TGTGCCAGCTACGATGGGGGAAACACCATATATTTT.

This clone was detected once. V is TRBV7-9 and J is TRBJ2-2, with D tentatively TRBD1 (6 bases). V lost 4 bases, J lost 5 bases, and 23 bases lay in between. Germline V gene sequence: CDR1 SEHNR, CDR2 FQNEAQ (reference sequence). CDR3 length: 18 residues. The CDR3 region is CASSSWSTGLSKTGELFF. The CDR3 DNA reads TGTGCCAGCAGCTCATGGTCAACAGGGTTATCTAAGACCGGGGAGCTGTTTTTT.

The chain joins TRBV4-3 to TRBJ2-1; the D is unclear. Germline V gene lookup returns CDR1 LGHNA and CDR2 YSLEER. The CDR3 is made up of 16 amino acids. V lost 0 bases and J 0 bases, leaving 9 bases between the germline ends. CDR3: CASSQETVPSYNEQFF. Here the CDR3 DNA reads TGCGCCAGCAGCCAAGAAACGGTGCCCTCCTACAATGAGCAGTTCTTC.

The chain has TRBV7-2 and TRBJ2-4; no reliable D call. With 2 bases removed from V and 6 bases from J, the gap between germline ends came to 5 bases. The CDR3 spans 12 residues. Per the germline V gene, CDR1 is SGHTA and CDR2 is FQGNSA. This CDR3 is CASSLKGNIQYF. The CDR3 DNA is TGTGCCAGCAGCTTAAAGGGAAACATTCAGTACTTC.

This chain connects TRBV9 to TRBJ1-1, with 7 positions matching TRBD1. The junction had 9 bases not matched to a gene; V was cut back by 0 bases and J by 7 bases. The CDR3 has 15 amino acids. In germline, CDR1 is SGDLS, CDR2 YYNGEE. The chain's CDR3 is CASSVVEGGTSEAFF. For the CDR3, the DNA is TGTGCCAGCAGCGTAGTGGAAGGGGGCACCAGTGAAGCTTTCTTT.

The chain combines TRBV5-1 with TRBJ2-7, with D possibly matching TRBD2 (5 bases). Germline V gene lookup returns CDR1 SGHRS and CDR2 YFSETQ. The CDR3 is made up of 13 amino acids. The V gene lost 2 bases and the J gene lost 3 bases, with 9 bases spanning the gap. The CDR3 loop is CASSFGGDYEQYF. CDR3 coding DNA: TGCGCCAGCAGCTTCGGAGGTGACTACGAGCAGTACTTC.

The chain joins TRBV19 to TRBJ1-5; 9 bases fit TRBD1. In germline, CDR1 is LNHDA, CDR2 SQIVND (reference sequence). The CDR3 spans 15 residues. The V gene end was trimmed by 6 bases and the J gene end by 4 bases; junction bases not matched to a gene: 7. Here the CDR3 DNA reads TGTGCCAGTAGGAGGACAGGACAGGGGAATCAGCCCCAGCATTTT. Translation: CASRRTGQGNQPQHF.

Here the CDR3 reads CASSTGQGYEQYF. In nucleotides, the CDR3 is TGCGCCAGCAGCACTGGACAGGGCTACGAGCAGTACTTC. This sequence joins TRBV10-2 and TRBJ2-7, with 8 bases lining up with TRBD1. This CDR3 has 13 residues. CDR1 is WSHSY and CDR2 is SAAADI in the germline V gene. The V gene end was trimmed by 6 bases and the J gene end by 3 bases; junction bases not matched to a gene: 4.

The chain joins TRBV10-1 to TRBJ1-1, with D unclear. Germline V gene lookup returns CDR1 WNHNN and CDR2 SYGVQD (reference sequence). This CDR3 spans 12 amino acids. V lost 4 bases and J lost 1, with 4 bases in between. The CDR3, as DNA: TGCGCCAGCAGTGGTCGGAACACTGAAGCTTTCTTT. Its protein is CASSGRNTEAFF.

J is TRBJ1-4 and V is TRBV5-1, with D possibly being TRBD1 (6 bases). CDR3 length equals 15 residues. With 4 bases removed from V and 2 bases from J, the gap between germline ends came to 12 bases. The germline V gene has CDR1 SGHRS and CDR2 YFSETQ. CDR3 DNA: TGCGCCAGCAGCAGATCAGGGGTGACTAATGAAAAACTGTTTTTT. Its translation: CASSRSGVTNEKLFF.

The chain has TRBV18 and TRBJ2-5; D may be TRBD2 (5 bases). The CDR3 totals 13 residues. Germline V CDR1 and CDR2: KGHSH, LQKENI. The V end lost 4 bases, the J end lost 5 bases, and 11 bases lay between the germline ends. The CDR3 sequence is CASSLSGRETQYF. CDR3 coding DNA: TGTGCCAGCTCACTATCGGGAAGGGAGACCCAGTACTTC.

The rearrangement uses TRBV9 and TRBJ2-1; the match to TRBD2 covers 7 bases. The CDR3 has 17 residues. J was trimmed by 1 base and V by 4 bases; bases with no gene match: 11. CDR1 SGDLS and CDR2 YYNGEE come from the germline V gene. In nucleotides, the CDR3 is TGTGCCAGCAGCACGGGGGGACTCCGCAGTTCCTACAATGAGCAGTTCTTC. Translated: CASSTGGLRSSYNEQFF.

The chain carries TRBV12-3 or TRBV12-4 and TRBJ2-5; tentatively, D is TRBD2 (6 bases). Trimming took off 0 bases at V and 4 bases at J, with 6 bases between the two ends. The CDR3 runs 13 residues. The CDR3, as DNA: TGTGCCAGCAGTTTAGCGGGAGGAGAGACCCAGTACTTC. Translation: CASSLAGGETQYF.

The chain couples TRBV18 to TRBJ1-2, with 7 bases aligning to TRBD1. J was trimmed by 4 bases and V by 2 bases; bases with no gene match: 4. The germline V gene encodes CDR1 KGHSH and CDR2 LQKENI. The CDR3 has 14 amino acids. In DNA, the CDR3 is TGTGCCAGCTCACCAACCCGGACAGGCTATGGCTACACCTTC. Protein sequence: CASSPTRTGYGYTF.

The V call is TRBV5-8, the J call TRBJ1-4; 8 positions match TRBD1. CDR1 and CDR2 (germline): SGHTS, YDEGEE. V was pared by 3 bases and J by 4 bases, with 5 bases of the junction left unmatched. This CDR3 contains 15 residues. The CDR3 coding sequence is TGTGCCAGCAGCTGGGGACAGGCCATTAATGAAAAACTGTTTTTT. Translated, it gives CASSWGQAINEKLFF.

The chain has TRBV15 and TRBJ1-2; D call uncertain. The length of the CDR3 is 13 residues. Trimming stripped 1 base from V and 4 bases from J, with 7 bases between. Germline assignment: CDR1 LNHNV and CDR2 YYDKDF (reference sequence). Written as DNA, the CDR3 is TGTGCCACCAGCAGAGCAGACTTCTATGGCTACACCTTC. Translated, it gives CATSRADFYGYTF.

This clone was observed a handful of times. The CDR3 protein is CASSPGQANSPLHF. The CDR3 DNA follows: TGTGCCAGCAGCCCGGGACAGGCTAATTCACCCCTCCACTTT. The chain employs TRBV7-9 and TRBJ1-6, with 8 nucleotides matching TRBD1. CDR3 length: 14 residues. The trim removed 5 bases at V and 6 bases at J, leaving 3 bases unmatched. The V gene's germline CDR1 is SEHNR and CDR2 FQNEAQ (reference sequence).

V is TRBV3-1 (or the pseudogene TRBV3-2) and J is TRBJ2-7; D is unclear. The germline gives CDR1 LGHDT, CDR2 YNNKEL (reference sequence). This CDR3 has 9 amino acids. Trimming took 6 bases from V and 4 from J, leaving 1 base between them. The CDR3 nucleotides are TGTGCCAGCAGATACGAGCAGTACTTC. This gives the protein CASRYEQYF.

The CDR3 reads CASSEERGRVKLFF. The CDR3 DNA reads TGTGCCAGCAGTGAAGAACGGGGGAGGGTAAAACTGTTTTTT. J is TRBJ1-4 and V is TRBV2; tentatively, D is TRBD1 (5 bases). CDR3 length: 14 amino acids. Between the trimmed V and J ends, which lost 1 base and 10 bases, there was a span of 13 bases. Germline V gene data show CDR1 as SNHLY and CDR2 as FYNNEI.

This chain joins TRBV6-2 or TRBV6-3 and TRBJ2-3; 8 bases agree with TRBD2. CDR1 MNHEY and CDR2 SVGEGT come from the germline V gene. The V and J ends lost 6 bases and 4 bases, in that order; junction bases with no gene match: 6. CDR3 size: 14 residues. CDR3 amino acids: CASSPGLGADTQYF. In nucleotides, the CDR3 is TGTGCCAGCAGCCCGGGACTAGGGGCAGATACGCAGTATTTT.

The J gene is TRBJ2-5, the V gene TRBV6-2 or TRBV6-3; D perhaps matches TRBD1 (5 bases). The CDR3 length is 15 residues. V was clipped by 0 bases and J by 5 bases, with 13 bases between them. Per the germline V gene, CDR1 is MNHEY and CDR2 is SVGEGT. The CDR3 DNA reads TGTGCCAGCAGTTACTCGGGGCAATCTCGGGAGACCCAGTACTTC. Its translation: CASSYSGQSRETQYF.